The subject of this entry is one T cell receptor (beta chain). This sample is part of a study of CD8 T cells in Susac syndrome. Random hexamers were used to reverse transcribe roughly 0.5 to 1 ug of RNA. TCRdb itself ran the immunoSEQ multiplex PCR reads through MiXCR, one entry per CDR3 protein. The sample has about 130,000 distinct CDR3 sequences; more than 90% are singletons. The CDR3 covers 16 residues. Germline CDR1 and CDR2: SEHNR and FQNEAQ (reference sequence). Unmatched junction bases numbered 12, after V lost 5 bases and J lost 6 bases. The chain employs TRBV7-9 and TRBJ1-4; 7 bases align to TRBD1. The clonotype was recovered from a human donor with Susac syndrome. Sequenced sample: CD8+ T cells from PBMCs. The CDR3 protein is CASSRRDSQSYEKLFF. The CDR3 bases are TGTGCCAGCAGCCGCCGGGACAGCCAGTCCTATGAAAAACTGTTTTTT. Combining the CDR3 with reference TRBV7-9 and TRBJ1-4 gives the whole variable domain DTGVSQNPRHKITKRGQNVTFRCDPISEHNRLYWYRQTLGQGPEFLTYFQNEAQLEKSRLLSDRFSAERPKGSFSTLEIQRTEQGDSAMYLCASSRRDSQSYEKLFFGSGTQLSVL.